This T cell receptor (beta chain) was observed in a study of blood T cell repertoires in COVID-19. The protocol was immunoSEQ multiplex PCR, while the TCRdb copy is restricted to in-frame clones and leaves out a portion. This table holds about 350,000 clones, 85% to 90% found once. The TCR originated in a woman in her 30s who had been exposed to COVID-19. The specimen sequenced was PBMCs or T cells enriched from blood (not recorded which).

CDR3 sequence (DNA): TGTGCCTGGAGTCTTGGACTAGCAGACACCGGGGAGCTGTTTTTT. Translated, it gives CAWSLGLADTGELFF. The chain combines TRBV30 with TRBJ2-2; 8 bases are a match to TRBD2. The germline CDR1 and CDR2 sequences are GTSNPN and SVGIG (reference sequence). Trimming removed 2 bases from V and 3 bases from J; junction bases left unmatched: 5. CDR3 length: 15 residues.